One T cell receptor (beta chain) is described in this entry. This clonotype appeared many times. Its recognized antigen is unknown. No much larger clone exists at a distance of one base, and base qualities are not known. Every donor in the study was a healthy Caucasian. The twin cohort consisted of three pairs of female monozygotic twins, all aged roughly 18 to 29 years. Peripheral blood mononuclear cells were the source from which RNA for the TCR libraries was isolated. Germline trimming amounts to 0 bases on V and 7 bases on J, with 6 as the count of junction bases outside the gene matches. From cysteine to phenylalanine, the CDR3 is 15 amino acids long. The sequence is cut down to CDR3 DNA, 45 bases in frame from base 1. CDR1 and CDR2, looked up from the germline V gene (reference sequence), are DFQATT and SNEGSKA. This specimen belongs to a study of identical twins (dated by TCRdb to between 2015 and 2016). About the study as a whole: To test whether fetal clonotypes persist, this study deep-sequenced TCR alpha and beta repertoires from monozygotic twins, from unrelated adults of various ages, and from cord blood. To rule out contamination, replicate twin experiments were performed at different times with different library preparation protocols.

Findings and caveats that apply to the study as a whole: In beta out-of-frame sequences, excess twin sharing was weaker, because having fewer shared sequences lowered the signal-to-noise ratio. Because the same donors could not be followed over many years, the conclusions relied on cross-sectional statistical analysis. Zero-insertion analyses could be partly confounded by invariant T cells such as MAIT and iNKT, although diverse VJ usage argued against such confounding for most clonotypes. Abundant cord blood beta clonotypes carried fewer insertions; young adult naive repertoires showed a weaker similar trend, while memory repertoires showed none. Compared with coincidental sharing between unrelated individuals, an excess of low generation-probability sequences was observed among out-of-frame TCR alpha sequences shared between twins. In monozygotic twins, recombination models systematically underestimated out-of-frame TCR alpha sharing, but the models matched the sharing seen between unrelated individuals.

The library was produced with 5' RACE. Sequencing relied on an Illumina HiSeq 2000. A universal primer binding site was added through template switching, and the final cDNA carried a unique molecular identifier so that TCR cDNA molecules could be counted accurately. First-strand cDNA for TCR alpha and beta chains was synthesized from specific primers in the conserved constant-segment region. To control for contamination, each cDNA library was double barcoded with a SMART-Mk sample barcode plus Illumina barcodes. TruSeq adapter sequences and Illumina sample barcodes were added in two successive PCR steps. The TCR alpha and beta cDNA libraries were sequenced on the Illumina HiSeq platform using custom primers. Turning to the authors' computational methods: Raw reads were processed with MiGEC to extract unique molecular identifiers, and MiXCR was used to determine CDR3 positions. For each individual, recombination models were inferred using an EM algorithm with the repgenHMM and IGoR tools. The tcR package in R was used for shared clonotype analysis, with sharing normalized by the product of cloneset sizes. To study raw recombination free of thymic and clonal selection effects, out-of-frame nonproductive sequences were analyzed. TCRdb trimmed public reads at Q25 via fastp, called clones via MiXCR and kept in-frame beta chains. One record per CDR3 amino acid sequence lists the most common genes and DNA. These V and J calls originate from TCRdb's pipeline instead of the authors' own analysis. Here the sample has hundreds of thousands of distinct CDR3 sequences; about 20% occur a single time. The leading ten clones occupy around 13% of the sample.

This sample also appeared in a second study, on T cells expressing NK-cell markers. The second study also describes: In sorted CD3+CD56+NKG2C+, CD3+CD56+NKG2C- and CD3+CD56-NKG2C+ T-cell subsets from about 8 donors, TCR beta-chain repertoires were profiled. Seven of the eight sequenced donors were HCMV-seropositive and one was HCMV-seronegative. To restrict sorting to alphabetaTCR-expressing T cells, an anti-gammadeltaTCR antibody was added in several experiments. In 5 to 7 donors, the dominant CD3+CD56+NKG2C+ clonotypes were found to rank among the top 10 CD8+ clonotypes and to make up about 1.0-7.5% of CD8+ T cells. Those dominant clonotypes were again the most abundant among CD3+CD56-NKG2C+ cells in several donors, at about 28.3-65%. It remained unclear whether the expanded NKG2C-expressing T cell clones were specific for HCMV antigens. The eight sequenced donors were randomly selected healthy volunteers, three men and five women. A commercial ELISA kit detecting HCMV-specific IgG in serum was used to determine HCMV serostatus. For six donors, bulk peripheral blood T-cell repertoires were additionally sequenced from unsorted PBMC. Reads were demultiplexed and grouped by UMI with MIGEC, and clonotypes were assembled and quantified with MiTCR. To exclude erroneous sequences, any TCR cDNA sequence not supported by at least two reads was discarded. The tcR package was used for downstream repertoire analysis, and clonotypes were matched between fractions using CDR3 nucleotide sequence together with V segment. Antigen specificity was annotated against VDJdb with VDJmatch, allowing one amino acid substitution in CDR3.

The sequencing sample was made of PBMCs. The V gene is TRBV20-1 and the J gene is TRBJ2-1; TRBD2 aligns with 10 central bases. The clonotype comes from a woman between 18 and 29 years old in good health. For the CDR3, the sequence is CSARDPSGGANEQFF. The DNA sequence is TGCAGTGCTAGAGACCCCAGCGGGGGGGCTAATGAGCAGTTCTTC.